This TCR beta chain originates from a study of T cell changes during pregnancy in multiple sclerosis. TCRdb keeps only in-frame clones here, not all; method: immunoSEQ multiplex PCR. The sample holds 45,000 or so clones; around 90% are singletons and the top ten take roughly 9.1%. Per the germline V gene, CDR1 is MNHEY and CDR2 is SVGAGI. The CDR3 consists of 15 residues. V was shortened by 0 bases and J by 2 bases, with 8 bases between the two germline ends. The gene calls are TRBV6-5 and TRBJ1-5; D ambiguous. This clonotype was sampled from a female donor with multiple sclerosis, enrolled in a pregnancy study. The source material was CD8+ T cells from peripheral blood mononuclear cells, sampled after pregnancy. This CDR3 reads CASSYSEEGNQPQHF. CDR3 DNA: TGTGCCAGCAGTTACTCGGAAGAGGGCAATCAGCCCCAGCATTTT.